A selection of T cell receptor beta chains follows, all from one sample in a study of CXCR3-negative and CXCR3-positive naive CD8 T cells. TCRdb re-called the 5' RACE reads, yielding one record per CDR3 amino acid sequence without DNA. The repertoire table contains tens of thousands of distinct CDR3 sequences. Sequenced input: memory CD8+ T cells from blood. These receptors were obtained from a human donor in good health. Some clones in this sample may be carry-over from other donors' samples. The CDR3 runs from the conserved cysteine through the conserved F or W.

j_call v_call cdr3_aa
TRBJ1-3 TRBV7-2 CASSFFMGQASGNTIYF
TRBJ2-1 TRBV6-5 CASSYRNPGGAHNEHFF
TRBJ2-5 TRBV29-1 CSVGGRQETQYF
TRBJ2-4 TRBV29-1 CSVDGQGIQYF
TRBJ2-1 TRBV6-5 CASSLGQGVFNEQFF
TRBJ2-4 TRBV7-9 CASSWDRGAKNIQYF
TRBJ2-2 TRBV29-1 CSVEDRQGYTGELFF
TRBJ2-1 TRBV12-3/TRBV12-4 CASSTSGGAGEQFF
TRBJ2-1 TRBV4-3 CASSQEWGSGGNEQFF
TRBJ1-1 TRBV7-2 CASSFGRHTEAFF
TRBJ1-5 TRBV7-8 CASSLWGESNQPQHF
TRBJ2-3 TRBV28 CASRPGQTDTQYF
TRBJ2-7 TRBV9 CASSPRGAAGNEQYF
TRBJ1-1 TRBV29-1 CSAGDGENTEAFF
TRBJ2-6 TRBV29-1 CSAASGVNVLTF
TRBJ1-1 TRBV5-1 CASSLEPPGFDRAEAFF
TRBJ2-3 TRBV6-6 CASSDQTRDTQYF
TRBJ2-2 TRBV14 CASSQEGTGFGELFF
TRBJ1-2 TRBV4-1 CASSQGTGTTYGYTF
TRBJ2-2 TRBV6-2/TRBV6-3 CASTHPATAGELFF
TRBJ2-6 TRBV2 CATHPGANVLTF
TRBJ2-7 TRBV27 CASHKVASYEQYF